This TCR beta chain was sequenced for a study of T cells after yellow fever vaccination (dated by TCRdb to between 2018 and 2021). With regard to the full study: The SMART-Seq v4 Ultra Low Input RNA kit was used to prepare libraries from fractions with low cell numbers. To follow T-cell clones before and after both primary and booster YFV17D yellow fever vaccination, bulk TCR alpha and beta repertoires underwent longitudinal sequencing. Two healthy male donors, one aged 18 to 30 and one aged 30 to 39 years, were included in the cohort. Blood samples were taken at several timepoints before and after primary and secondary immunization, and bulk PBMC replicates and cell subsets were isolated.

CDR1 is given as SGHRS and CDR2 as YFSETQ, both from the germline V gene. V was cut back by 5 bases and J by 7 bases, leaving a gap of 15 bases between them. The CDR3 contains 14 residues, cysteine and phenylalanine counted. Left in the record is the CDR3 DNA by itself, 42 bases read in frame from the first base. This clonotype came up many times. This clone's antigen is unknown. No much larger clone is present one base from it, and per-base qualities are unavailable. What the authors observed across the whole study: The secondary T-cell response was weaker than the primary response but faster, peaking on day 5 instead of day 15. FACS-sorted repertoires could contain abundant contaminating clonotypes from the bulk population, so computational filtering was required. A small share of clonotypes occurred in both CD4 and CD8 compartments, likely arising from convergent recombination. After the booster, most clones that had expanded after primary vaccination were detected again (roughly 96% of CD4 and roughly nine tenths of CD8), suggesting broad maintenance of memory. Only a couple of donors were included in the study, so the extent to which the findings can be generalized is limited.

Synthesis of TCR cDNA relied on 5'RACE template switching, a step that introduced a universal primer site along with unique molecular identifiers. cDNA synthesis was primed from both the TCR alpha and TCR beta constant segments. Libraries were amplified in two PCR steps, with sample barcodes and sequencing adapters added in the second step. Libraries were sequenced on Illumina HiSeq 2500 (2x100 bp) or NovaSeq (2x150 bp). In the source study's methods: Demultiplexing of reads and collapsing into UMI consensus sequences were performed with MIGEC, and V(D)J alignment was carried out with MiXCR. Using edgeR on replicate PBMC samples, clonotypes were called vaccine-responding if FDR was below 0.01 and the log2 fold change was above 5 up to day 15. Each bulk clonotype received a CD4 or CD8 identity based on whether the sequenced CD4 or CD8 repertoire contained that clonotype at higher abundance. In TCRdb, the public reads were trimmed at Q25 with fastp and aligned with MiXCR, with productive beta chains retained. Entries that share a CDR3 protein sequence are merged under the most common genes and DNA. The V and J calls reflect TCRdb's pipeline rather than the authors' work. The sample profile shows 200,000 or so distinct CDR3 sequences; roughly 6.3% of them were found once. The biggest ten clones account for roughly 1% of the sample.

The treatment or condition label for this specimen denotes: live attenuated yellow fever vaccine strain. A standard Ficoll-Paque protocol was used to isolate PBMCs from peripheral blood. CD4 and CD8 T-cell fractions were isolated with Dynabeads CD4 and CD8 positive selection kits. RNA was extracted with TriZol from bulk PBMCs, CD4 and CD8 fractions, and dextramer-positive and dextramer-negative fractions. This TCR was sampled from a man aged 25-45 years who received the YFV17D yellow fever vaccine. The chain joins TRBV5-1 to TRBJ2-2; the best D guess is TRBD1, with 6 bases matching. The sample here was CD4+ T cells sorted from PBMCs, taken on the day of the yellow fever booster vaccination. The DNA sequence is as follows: TGCGCCAGCAGTCACGACAGGTTCGACGGGGAGCTGTTTTTT. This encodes CASSHDRFDGELFF.